The rows below give T cell receptor beta chains drawn from one sample of a study of patients and donors after allogeneic stem cell transplantation. MiXCR was run by TCRdb on the RT-PCR reads, yielding one entry per CDR3 protein. The sample shows around 170,000 distinct CDR3 sequences, 24% of them seen only once. The specimen was blood, either unsorted or a sorted T cell fraction (not recorded which). Every receptor here comes from a human donor who was either an allogeneic HSCT recipient or a stem cell or donor lymphocyte infusion donor (not recorded which). It is not recorded whose cells these are; they may come from a transplant donor. Both conserved end residues are part of each CDR3. Each record gives: D gene, clone size, J gene, V gene, CDR3 DNA, CDR3 protein. The D gene is left open where the match is weak. The listing skips clone size in some rows; elsewhere it reads once, few, many or a size class.

-,-,TRBJ2-7,TRBV6-2/TRBV6-3,TGTGCCAGCAGTGAGACGGGATCCTACGAGCAGTACTTC,CASSETGSYEQYF
TRBD1,many,TRBJ1-1,TRBV29-1,TGCAGCGTTTTCGGACAGGGGAGCGTGAACACTGAAGCTTTCTTT,CSVFGQGSVNTEAFF
-,many,TRBJ1-2,TRBV12-3/TRBV12-4,TGTGCCAGCAGTTTTACCGCCCTCGACAACTACTATGGCTACACCTTC,CASSFTALDNYYGYTF
-,many,TRBJ1-5,TRBV12-3/TRBV12-4,TGTGCCAGCAGTTTCCGGCTAAATCAGCCCCAGCATTTT,CASSFRLNQPQHF
-,-,TRBJ2-3,TRBV20-1,TGCAGTGCACGGCGCACAGATACGCAGTATTTT,CSARRTDTQYF
-,-,TRBJ2-1,TRBV7-3,TGTGCCAGCAGCTTAATTTCGGCAGCCTACAATGAGCAGTTCTTC,CASSLISAAYNEQFF
TRBD1,few,TRBJ1-4,TRBV7-9,TGTGCCAGCAGCCGCAGGGGGTCCACTAATGAAAAACTGTTTTTT,CASSRRGSTNEKLFF
TRBD2,-,TRBJ2-3,TRBV10-2,TGCGCCAGCAGTCCCGGGACTAGCGATACAGATACGCAGTATTTT,CASSPGTSDTDTQYF
-,-,TRBJ1-4,TRBV7-2,TGTGCCAGCAGCCCGCGGGCCGGGACGGAAAAACTGTTTTTT,CASSPRAGTEKLFF
-,many,TRBJ1-1,TRBV6-6,TGTGCCAGCAGTTACGTCGAGGGTACTGAAGCTTTCTTT,CASSYVEGTEAFF
TRBD1,few,TRBJ1-1,TRBV3-1,TGTGCCAGCAGCCAAGCTCCCTTGGGGGACAGTGAAGCTTTCTTT,CASSQAPLGDSEAFF
-,many,TRBJ1-1,TRBV6-5,TGTGCCAGCAGCCCGGACGGCTACACTGAAGCTTTCTTT,CASSPDGYTEAFF
-,-,TRBJ2-2,TRBV5-1,TGCGCCAGCAGCCCAGAGACAGATTGGCGGTCGAACACCGGGGAGCTGTTTTTT,CASSPETDWRSNTGELFF
TRBD1,few,TRBJ2-5,TRBV7-3,TGTGCCAGCAGCTGGACAGGGGGTGGCCAAGAGACCCAGTACTTC,CASSWTGGGQETQYF
TRBD1,few,TRBJ2-7,TRBV4-3,TGCGCCAGCAGCCAAGAAGGACAGGCCTACGAGCAGTACTTC,CASSQEGQAYEQYF
TRBD1,few,TRBJ1-6,TRBV27,TGTGCCAGCAGTTTATTACCCTGGGACAGAATAATGAGCTCCTATAATTCACCCCTCCACTTT,CASSLLPWDRIMSSYNSPLHF
TRBD1,few,TRBJ2-7,TRBV24-1,TGTGCCACCAGTGATCGACAGGGGAGTGAGCAGTACTTC,CATSDRQGSEQYF
-,-,TRBJ1-6,TRBV4-1,TGCGCCAGCAGCCAAGGGGGCTGGGGCAGCTCGAATTCACCCCTCCACTTT,CASSQGGWGSSNSPLHF
-,-,TRBJ2-6,TRBV11-3,TGTGCCAGCCAACAGGGTCCTGGGGCCAACGTCCTGACTTTC,CASQQGPGANVLTF
-,few,TRBJ1-5,TRBV12-3/TRBV12-4,TGTGCCAGCAATTCCGCGAATCAGCCCCAGCATTTT,CASNSANQPQHF
-,-,TRBJ2-5,TRBV7-3,TGTGCCAGCAGCTTATGGGGGAAGGAGACCCAGTACTTC,CASSLWGKETQYF
-,many,TRBJ1-1,TRBV12-3/TRBV12-4,TGTGCCAGCAGTTCACTTGACAGTCAGAACACTGAAGCTTTCTTT,CASSSLDSQNTEAFF
-,few,TRBJ2-7,TRBV27,TGTGCCAGCAGGAGGGGCTACGAGCAGTACTTC,CASRRGYEQYF
-,-,TRBJ1-1,TRBV12-3/TRBV12-4,TGTGCCAGCAGCCCAACCGGATTCAAGGGTGAAGCTTTCTTT,CASSPTGFKGEAFF
-,-,TRBJ2-7,TRBV6-2/TRBV6-3,TGTGCCAGCAGTTACTTTTCAGCTGACTACGAGCAGTACTTC,CASSYFSADYEQYF
-,-,TRBJ1-2,TRBV12-3/TRBV12-4,TGTGCCAGCAGTTCCCCCCGGGTCACCTTAGACCATGGCTACACCTTC,CASSSPRVTLDHGYTF
TRBD1,-,TRBJ2-7,TRBV7-9,TGTGCCAGCAGCCTCAGGGACAGGCATACCCACGAGCAGTACTTC,CASSLRDRHTHEQYF
-,-,TRBJ2-3,TRBV29-1,TGCAGTGGGGAGACGATACAGACAGATACGCAGTATTTT,CSGETIQTDTQYF
-,-,TRBJ1-1,TRBV18,TGTGCCAGCTCACCCGGGGGGCGGGACACTGAAGCTTTCTTT,CASSPGGRDTEAFF
TRBD1,few,TRBJ2-2,TRBV24-1,TGTGCCACCAGTGACCATGGGACAGCTTACACCGGGGAGCTGTTTTTT,CATSDHGTAYTGELFF
-,-,TRBJ1-4,TRBV6-5,TGTGCCAGCAGTTACTCGAAACCCCTGGCCTCTCAGGCCCGGGTCGGGGCTGAAAAACTGTTTTTT,CASSYSKPLASQARVGAEKLFF
TRBD2,-,TRBJ2-3,TRBV5-6,TGTGCCAGCACGGAGACTAGCGGTACAGATACGCAGTATTTT,CASTETSGTDTQYF
-,-,TRBJ1-1,TRBV7-9,TGTGCCAGCAGCCCATCAACAGGGCCCGCTGAAGCTTTCTTT,CASSPSTGPAEAFF
TRBD2,few,TRBJ2-7,TRBV20-1,TGCAGTGCTAGCGTAGCGGGAGTTGGCGAGCAGTACTTC,CSASVAGVGEQYF
-,few,TRBJ1-1,TRBV20-1,TGCAGTGCTGTTCCCCTGACCCCAACGGGCACTGAAGCTTTCTTT,CSAVPLTPTGTEAFF
-,few,TRBJ2-1,TRBV13,TGTGCCAGCAGCTCCGAAATGAGGGGAAATGAGCAGTTCTTC,CASSSEMRGNEQFF
TRBD2,-,TRBJ2-1,TRBV7-8,TGTGCCAGCAGCTTATTGCGGACTAGATACAATGAGCAGTTCTTC,CASSLLRTRYNEQFF
-,few,TRBJ2-1,TRBV20-1,TGCAGTGCTAGTACACGCGATTATTTCAATGAGCAGTTCTTC,CSASTRDYFNEQFF
TRBD1,-,TRBJ2-4,TRBV5-1,TGCGCCAGCAGCTCGGACAGGGGGGACATTCAGTACTTC,CASSSDRGDIQYF
TRBD1,-,TRBJ1-2,TRBV2,TGTGCCAGCAGGGGACAGAGTAACTATGGCTACACCTTC,CASRGQSNYGYTF
-,-,TRBJ2-7,TRBV29-1,TGCAGCGTTTCGGATACCTACGAGCAGTACTTC,CSVSDTYEQYF
-,-,TRBJ1-1,TRBV5-1,TGCGCCAGCAGCAAGGACAGAATGAACACTGAAGCTTTCTTT,CASSKDRMNTEAFF
TRBD1,-,TRBJ1-1,TRBV10-3,TGTGCCATCAGTGAACCTACAGGGGGCCGGACTGAAGCTTTCTTT,CAISEPTGGRTEAFF
-,few,TRBJ1-1,TRBV20-1,TGCAGTGCTCCTAGACAGGTGAACACTGAAGCTTTCTTT,CSAPRQVNTEAFF
-,few,TRBJ1-5,TRBV4-2,TGTGCCAGCAGCCAAGGGCCCCGAGACAAAAGCAATCAGCCCCAGCATTTT,CASSQGPRDKSNQPQHF
-,few,TRBJ1-1,TRBV28,TGTGCCAGCAGCCAGGACAGCCGTGTTAGTGACACTGAAGCTTTCTTT,CASSQDSRVSDTEAFF
-,few,TRBJ2-3,TRBV7-2,TGTGCCAGCAGCTTGGGAGGGGGCAAAGATACGCAGTATTTT,CASSLGGGKDTQYF
-,-,TRBJ2-1,TRBV20-1,TGCAGTGCTACCCCGGGACCCCTAGGAAATGAGCAGTTCTTC,CSATPGPLGNEQFF
TRBD2,-,TRBJ2-1,TRBV9,TGTGCCAGCCAACGGGGGGGGCTTCGCGATGAGCAGTTCTTC,CASQRGGLRDEQFF
TRBD1,few,TRBJ2-1,TRBV5-1,TGCGCCAGCAGAGGGGACAGGGTGAGGTACAATGAGCAGTTCTTC,CASRGDRVRYNEQFF
-,few,TRBJ2-7,TRBV9,TGTGCCAGCAGCCTCAGAACAGGGTCCTACGAGCAGTACTTC,CASSLRTGSYEQYF
-,-,TRBJ1-5,TRBV12-3/TRBV12-4,TGTGCCAGCAGTTTAACGCCGAAACCTAATCAGCCCCAGCATTTT,CASSLTPKPNQPQHF